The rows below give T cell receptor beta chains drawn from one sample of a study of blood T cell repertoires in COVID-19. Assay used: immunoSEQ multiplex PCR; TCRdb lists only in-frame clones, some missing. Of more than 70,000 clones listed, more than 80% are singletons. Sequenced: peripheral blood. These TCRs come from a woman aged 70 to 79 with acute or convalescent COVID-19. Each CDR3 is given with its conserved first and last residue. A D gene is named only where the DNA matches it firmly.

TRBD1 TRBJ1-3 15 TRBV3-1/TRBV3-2 CASSQQGALGNTIYF
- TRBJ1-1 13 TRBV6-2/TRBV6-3 CASSLAVGTEAFF
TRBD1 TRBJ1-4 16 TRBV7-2 CASSLSQGAYNEKLFF
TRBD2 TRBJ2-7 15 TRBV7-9 CASSPLGISGYEQYF
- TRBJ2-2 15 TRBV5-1 CASSLASGNTGELFF
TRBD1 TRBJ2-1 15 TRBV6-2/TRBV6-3 CASSYTWTGNNEQFF
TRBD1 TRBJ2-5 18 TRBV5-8 CASSAIARGLRSQETQYF
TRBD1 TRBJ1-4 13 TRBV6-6 CASKNRGGEKLFF
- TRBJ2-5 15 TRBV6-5 CASSPLGAGSQTQYF
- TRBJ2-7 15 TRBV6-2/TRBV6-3 CASSIGQTSSYEQYF
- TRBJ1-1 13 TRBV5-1 CASSLGMNTEAFF
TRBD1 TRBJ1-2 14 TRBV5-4 CASRRGGAHYGYTF
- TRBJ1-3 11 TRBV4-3 CAGGSGNTIYF
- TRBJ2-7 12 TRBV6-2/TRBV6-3 CASSPLGYEQYF
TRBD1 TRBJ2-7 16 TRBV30 CAWSTRGRDRGYEQYF
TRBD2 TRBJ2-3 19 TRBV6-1 CASSERGRGTVGIPDTQYF
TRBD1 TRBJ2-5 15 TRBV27 CASSLSWTGYETQYF
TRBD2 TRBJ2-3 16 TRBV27 CASRTSLAELTDTQYF
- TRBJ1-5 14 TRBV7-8 CASIEGGGNQPQHF
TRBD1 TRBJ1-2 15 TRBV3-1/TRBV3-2 CASSPLTGQGNGYTF
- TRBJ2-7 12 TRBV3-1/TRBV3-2 CASSHRRGGQYF
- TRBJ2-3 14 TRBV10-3 CAISESAGRSTQYF
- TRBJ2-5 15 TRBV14 CASSTRGLLGETQYF
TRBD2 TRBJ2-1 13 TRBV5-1 CASSAGLAIEQFF
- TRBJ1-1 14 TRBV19 CASTNLGGNTEAFF
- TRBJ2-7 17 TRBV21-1 CASSKSILGQDTYEQYF
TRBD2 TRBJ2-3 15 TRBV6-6 CASSLASGATDTQYF
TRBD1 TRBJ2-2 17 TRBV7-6 CASSLVSGTGDTGELFF
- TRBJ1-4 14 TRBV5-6 CASSLRGNNEKLFF